The clone carrying this T cell receptor beta chain has more than one count but fewer than ten. Its antigen is currently unknown. Its ends do not fully match the called genes, so a read error is possible. Autoimmune disease history or systemic immunosuppression led to patients being barred. This CDR3 spans 13 amino acids. The germline gives CDR1 SNHLY, CDR2 FYNNEI. Assay: immunoSEQ multiplex PCR; the TCRdb copy retains only in-frame clones and omits some. Here the sample spans 69,000 or so clones, approximately 78% being singletons. The sample comes from a study of OX40 agonist ivuxolimab in advanced cancers. Study-level background: Two patients with cutaneous melanoma and one with hepatocellular carcinoma, three in total, showed partial responses.

Study-wide findings and caveats: Among the least clonally expanded were partial responders at 0.1-3.0 mg/kg. CD8+ T cells averaged more expanded clones than CD4+.

This TCR was recovered from an adult with an advanced solid tumor such as melanoma, head and neck, liver or kidney cancer. V usage is TRBV2 and J usage is TRBJ1-2, with D possibly matching TRBD1 (6 bases). Sequences were derived from CD4+ or CD8+ T cells sorted from blood, sampled in a trial of the OX40 agonist ivuxolimab. CDR3 protein: CASREGDAAGRAF. DNA of the CDR3: TGTGCCAGCCGCGAGGGGGACGCTGCCGGGAGAGCCTTC.